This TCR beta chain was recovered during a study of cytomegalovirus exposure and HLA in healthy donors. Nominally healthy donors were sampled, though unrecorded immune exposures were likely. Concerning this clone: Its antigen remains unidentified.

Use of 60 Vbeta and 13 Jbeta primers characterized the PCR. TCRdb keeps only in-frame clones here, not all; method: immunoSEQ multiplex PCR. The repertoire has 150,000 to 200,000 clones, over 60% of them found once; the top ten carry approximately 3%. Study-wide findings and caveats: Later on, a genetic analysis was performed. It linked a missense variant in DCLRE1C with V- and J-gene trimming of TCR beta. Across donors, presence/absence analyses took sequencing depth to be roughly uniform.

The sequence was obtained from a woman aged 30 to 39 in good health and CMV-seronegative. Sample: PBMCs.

In DNA form, the CDR3 reads TGTGCCAGCAGGAAGGAGGGGTTCACCTACGAGCAGTACTTC. Translated: CASRKEGFTYEQYF. The chain combines TRBV2 with TRBJ2-7, with a tentative D call TRBD2 (6 bases). Germline CDR1 and CDR2: SNHLY and FYNNEI. This CDR3 contains 14 residues. V lost 6 bases and J lost 2, with 14 bases in between.